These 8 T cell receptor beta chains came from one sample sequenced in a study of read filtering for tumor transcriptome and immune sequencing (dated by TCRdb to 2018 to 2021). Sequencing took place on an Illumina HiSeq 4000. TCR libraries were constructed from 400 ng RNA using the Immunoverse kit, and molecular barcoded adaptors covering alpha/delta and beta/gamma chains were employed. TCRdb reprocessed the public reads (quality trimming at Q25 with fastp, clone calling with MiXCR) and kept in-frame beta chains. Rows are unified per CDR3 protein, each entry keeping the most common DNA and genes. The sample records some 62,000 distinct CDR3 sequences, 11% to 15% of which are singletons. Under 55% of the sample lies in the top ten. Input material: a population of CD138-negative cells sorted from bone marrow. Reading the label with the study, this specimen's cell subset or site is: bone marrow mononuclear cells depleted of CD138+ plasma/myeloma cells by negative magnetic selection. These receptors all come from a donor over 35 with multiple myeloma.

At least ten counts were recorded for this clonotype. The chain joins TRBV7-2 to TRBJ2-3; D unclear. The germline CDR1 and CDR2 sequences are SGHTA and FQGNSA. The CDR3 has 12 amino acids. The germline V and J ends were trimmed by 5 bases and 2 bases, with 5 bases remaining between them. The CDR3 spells CASSPYTDTQYF. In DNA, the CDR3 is TGTGCCAGCAGCCCGTACACAGATACGCAGTATTTT.

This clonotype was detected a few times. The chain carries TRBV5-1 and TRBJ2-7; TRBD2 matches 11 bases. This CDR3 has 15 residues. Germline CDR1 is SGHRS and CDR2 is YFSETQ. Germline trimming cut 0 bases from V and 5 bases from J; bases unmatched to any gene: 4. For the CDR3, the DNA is TGCGCCAGCAGCTTGGCACTAGCGGGAGTGGACGAGCAGTACTTC. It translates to CASSLALAGVDEQYF.

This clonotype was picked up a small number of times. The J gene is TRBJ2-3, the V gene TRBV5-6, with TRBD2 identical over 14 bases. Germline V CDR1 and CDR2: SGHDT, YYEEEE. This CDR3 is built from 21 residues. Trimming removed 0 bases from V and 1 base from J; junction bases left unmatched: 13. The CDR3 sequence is CASSLEGPGLAGDIRTDTQYF. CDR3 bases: TGTGCCAGCAGCTTGGAGGGTCCGGGACTAGCGGGAGATATACGCACAGATACGCAGTATTTT.

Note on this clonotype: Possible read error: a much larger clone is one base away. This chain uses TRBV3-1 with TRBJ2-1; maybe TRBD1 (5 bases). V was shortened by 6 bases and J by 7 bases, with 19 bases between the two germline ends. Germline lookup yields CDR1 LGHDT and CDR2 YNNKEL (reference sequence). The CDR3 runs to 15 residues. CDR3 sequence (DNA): TGTGCCAGCAGTCCTCAAGGGGCGTCGGCGAATGAGCAGTTCTTC. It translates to CASSPQGASANEQFF.

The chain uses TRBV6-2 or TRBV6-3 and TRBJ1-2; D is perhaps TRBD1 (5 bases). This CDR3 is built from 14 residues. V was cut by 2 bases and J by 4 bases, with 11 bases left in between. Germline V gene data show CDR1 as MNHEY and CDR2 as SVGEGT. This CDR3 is CASSYAGTIYGYTF. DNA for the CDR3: TGTGCCAGCAGTTACGCCGGGACCATCTATGGCTACACCTTC.

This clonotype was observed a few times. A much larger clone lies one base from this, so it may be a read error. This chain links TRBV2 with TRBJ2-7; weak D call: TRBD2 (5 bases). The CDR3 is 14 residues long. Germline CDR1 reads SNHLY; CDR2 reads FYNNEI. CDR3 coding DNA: TGTGCCAGCTGTGAAACGGGGAGCTCCTACGAGCAGTACTTC. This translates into CASCETGSSYEQYF.

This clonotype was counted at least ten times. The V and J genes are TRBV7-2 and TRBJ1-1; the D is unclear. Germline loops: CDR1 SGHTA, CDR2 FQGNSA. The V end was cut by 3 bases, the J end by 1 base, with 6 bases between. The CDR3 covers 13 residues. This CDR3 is CASSLDRNTEAFF. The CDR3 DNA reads TGTGCCAGCAGCTTGGACCGGAACACTGAAGCTTTCTTT.

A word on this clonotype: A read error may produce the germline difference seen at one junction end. The CDR3 region is CASSYSAGGNGQFF. CDR3 nucleotides: TGTGCCAGCAGTTACTCGGCGGGGGGCAATGGGCAGTTCTTC. This chain joins TRBV6-2 or TRBV6-3 and TRBJ2-1; 8 bases align to TRBD2. This CDR3 is built from 14 residues. The V gene's germline CDR1 is MNHEY and CDR2 SVGEGT.